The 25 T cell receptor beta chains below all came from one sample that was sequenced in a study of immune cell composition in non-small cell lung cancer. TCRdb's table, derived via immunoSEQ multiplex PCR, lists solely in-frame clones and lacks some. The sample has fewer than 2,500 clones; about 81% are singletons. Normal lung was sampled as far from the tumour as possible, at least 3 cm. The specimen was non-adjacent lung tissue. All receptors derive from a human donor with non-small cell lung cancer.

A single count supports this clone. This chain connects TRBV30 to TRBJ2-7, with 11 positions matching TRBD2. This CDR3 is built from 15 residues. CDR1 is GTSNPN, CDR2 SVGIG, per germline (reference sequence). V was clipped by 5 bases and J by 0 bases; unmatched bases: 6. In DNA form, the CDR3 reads TGTGCCTGGGATAGCGGGAGGGGTAGCTCCTACGAGCAGTACTTC. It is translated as CAWDSGRGSSYEQYF.

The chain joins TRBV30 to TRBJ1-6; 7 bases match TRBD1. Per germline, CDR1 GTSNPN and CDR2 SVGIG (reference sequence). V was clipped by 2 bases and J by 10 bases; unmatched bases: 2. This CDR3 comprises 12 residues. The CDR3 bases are TGTGCCTGGAGTAAACAGGGGTCACCCCTCCACTTT. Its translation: CAWSKQGSPLHF.

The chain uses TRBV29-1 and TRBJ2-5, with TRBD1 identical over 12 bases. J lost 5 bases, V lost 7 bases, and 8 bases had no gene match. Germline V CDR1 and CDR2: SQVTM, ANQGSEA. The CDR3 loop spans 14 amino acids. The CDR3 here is CSGTGTGGRETQYF. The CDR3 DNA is TGCAGCGGGACAGGGACAGGGGGCCGGGAGACCCAGTACTTC.

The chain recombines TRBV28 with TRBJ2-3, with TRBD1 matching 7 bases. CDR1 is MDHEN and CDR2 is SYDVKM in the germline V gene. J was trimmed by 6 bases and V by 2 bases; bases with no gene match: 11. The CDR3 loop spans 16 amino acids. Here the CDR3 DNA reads TGTGCCAGCAGTTTAATGACAGGGTTTAACCCGGATACGCAGTATTTT. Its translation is CASSLMTGFNPDTQYF.

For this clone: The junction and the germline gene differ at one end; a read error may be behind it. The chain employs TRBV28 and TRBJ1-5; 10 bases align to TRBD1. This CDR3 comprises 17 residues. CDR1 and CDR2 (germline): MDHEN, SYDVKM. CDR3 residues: CTSRVTAGTGVNQPQHF. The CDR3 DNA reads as TGTACCAGCAGGGTAACCGCCGGGACAGGGGTCAATCAGCCCCAGCATTTT.

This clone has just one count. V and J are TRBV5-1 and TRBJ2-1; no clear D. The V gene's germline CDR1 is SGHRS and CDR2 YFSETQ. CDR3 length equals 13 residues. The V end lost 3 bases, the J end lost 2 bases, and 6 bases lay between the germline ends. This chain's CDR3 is CASSWATYNEQFF. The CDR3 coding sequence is TGCGCCAGCAGCTGGGCCACCTACAATGAGCAGTTCTTC.

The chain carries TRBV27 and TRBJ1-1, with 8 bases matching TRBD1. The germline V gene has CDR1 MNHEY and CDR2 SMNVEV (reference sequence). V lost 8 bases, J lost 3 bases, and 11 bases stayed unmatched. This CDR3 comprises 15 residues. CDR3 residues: CASQGAASGDTEAFF. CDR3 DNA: TGTGCCAGCCAGGGGGCAGCTTCAGGGGACACTGAAGCTTTCTTT.

CDR3 protein: CASSSSRSYEQYF. CDR3 nucleotide sequence: TGTGCCAGCAGCTCCTCTCGCTCCTACGAGCAGTACTTC. V usage is TRBV5-6 and J usage is TRBJ2-7; D gene ambiguous. The CDR3 spans 13 residues. Germline CDR1 reads SGHDT; CDR2 reads YYEEEE. The V end was cut by 3 bases, the J end by 0 bases, with 7 bases between.

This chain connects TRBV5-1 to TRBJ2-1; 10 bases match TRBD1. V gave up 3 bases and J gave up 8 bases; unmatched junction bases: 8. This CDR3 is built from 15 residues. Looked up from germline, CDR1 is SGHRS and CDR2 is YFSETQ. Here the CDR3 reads CASSSGTGVGDEQFF. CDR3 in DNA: TGCGCCAGCAGCTCTGGGACAGGGGTTGGCGATGAGCAGTTCTTC.

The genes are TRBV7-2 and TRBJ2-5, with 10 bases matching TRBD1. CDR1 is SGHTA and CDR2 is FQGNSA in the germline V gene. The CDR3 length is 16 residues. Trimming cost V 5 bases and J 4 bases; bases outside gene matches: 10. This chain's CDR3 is CASSEPGTGVRETQYF. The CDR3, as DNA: TGTGCCAGCAGCGAGCCCGGGACAGGGGTTCGAGAGACCCAGTACTTC.

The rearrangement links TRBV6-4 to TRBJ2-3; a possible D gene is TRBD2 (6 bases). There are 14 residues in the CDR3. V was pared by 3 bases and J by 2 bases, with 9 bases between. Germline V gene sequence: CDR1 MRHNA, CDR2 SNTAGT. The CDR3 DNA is TGTGCCAGCAGTGAAGGCGGGGACACAGATACGCAGTATTTT. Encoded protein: CASSEGGDTDTQYF.

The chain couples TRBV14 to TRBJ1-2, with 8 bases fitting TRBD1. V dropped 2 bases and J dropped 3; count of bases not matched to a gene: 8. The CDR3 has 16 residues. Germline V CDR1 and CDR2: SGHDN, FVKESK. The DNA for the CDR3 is TGTGCCAGCAGCCAAAAGGTCCGGACAGGGTACTATGGCTACACCTTC. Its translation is CASSQKVRTGYYGYTF.

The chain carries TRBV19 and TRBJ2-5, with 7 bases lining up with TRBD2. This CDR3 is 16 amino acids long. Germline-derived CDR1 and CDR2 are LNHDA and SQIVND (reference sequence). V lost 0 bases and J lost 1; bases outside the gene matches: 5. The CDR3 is CASSIDGDYFQETQYF. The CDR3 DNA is TGTGCCAGTAGTATAGATGGGGACTATTTCCAAGAGACCCAGTACTTC.

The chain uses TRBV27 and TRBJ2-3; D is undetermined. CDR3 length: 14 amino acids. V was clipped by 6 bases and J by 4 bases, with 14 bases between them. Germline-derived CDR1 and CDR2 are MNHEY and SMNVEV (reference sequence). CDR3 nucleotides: TGTGCCAGCAGCGTTCTTAACATCGCAGATACGCAGTATTTT. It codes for CASSVLNIADTQYF.

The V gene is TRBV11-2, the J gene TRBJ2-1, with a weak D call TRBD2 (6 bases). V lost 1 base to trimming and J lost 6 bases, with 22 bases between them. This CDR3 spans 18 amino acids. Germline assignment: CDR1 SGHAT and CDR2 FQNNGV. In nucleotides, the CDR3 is TGTGCCAGCAGCTTAGGTGGGTCGTGGGGGAGGTTCCGCAATGAGCAGTTCTTC. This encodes CASSLGGSWGRFRNEQFF.

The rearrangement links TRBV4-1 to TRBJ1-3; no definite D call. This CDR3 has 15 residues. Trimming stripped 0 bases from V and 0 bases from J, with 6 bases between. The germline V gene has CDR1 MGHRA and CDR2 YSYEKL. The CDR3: CASSQEADSGNTIYF. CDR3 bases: TGCGCCAGCAGCCAAGAGGCAGACTCTGGAAACACCATATATTTT.

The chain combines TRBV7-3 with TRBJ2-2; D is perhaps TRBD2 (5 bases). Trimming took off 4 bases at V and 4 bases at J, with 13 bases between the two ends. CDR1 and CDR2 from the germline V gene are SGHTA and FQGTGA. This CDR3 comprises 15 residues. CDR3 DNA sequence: TGTGCCAGCAGCTCCCACCAGGCGGGCACCGGGGAGCTGTTTTTT. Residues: CASSSHQAGTGELFF.

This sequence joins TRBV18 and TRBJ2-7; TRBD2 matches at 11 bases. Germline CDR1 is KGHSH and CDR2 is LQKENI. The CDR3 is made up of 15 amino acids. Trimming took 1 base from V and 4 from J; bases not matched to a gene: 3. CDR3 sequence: CASSPQGTSGYEQYF. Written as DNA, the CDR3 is TGTGCCAGCTCACCACAAGGGACTAGCGGATACGAGCAGTACTTC.

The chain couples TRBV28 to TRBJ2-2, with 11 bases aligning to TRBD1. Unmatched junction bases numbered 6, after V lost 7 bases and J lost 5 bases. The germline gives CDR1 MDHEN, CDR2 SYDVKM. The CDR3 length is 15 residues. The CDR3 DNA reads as TGTGCCAGCACAGCCGGGACAGGGGGGACCGGGGAGCTGTTTTTT. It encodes CASTAGTGGTGELFF.

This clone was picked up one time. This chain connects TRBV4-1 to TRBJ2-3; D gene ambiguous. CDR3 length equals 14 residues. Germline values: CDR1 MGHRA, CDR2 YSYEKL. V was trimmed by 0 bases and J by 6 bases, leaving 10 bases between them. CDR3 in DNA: TGCGCCAGCAGCCAAGATATTAGAAAGGATACGCAGTATTTT. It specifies CASSQDIRKDTQYF.

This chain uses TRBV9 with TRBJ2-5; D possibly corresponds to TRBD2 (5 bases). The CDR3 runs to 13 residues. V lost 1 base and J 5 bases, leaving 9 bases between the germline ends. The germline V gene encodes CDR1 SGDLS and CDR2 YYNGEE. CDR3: CASSVRGEETQYF. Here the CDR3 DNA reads TGTGCCAGCAGCGTACGGGGAGAGGAGACCCAGTACTTC.

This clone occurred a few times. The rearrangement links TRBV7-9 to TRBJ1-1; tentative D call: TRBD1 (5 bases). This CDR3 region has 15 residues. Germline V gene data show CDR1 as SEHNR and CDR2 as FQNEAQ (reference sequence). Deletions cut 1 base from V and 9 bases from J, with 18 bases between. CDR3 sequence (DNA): TGTGCCAGCAGCTTAGGGGCCGGGACTCCCGGGAAAGCTTTCTTT. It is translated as CASSLGAGTPGKAFF.

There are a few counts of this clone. The CDR3 nucleotides are TGTGCCAGTAGTATCCTTGAAGGGACTTACAATGAGCAGTTCTTC. Translated, it gives CASSILEGTYNEQFF. The genes are TRBV19 and TRBJ2-1; weak D call: TRBD2 (6 bases). The CDR3 runs to 15 residues. CDR1 and CDR2 from the germline V gene are LNHDA and SQIVND (reference sequence). The V and J ends lost 3 bases and 4 bases respectively, with 13 bases between them.

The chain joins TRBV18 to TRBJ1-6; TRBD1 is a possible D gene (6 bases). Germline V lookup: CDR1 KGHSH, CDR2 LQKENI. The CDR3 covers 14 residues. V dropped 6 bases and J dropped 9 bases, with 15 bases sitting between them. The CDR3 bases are TGTGCCAGCTCCCCGACAGGCTCTCGTTCACCCCTCCACTTT. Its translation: CASSPTGSRSPLHF.

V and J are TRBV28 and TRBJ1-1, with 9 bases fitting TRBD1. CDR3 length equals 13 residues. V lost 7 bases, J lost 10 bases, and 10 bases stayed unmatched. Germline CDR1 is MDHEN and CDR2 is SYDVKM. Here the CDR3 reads CASISYRGQGAFF. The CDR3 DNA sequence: TGTGCCAGCATCTCTTACAGGGGGCAGGGAGCTTTCTTT.